This T cell receptor beta chain was profiled in a study of cytomegalovirus exposure and HLA in healthy donors. Background on the study: Genotyping of 300 to 450 donors showed that over 65% belonged to the Caucasian-associated ancestry cluster. Study-wide results and caveats: A missense variant in DCLRE1C was later tied to TCR beta V- and J-gene trimming.

PCR was performed using 60 Vbeta and 13 Jbeta primers. Assay used: immunoSEQ multiplex PCR; TCRdb lists only in-frame clones, some missing. The table lists 85,000 to 130,000 clones, about 75% of them singletons. The junction had 1 base not matched to a gene; V was cut back by 1 base and J by 2 bases. CDR3 length: 14 amino acids. Germline CDR1 reads SGDLS; CDR2 reads YYNGEE. Turning to this clone: Antigen specificity is unknown.

The V and J genes are TRBV9 and TRBJ2-5; 8 bases line up with TRBD1. This receptor was obtained from a man in his forties in good health and CMV-seronegative. The sample consisted of PBMCs. The CDR3 nucleotides read TGTGCCAGCAGCGTAAGGGACAGGCAAGAGACCCAGTACTTC. Translating gives CASSVRDRQETQYF.